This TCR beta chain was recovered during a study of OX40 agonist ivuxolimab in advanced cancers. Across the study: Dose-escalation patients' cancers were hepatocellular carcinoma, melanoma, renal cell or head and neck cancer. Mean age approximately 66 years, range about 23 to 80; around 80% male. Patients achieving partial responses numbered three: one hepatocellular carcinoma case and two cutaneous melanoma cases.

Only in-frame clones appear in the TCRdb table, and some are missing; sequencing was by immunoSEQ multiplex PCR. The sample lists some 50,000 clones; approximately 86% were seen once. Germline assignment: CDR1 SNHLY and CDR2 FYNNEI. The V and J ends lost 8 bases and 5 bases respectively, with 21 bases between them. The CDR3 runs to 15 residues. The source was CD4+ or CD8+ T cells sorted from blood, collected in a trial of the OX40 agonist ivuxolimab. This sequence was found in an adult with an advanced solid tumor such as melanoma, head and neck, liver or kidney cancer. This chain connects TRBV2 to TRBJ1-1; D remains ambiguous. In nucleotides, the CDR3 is TGTGCCAGCCTTGAAGCCGGAGGGTGGGGTACTGAAGCTTTCTTT. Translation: CASLEAGGWGTEAFF.